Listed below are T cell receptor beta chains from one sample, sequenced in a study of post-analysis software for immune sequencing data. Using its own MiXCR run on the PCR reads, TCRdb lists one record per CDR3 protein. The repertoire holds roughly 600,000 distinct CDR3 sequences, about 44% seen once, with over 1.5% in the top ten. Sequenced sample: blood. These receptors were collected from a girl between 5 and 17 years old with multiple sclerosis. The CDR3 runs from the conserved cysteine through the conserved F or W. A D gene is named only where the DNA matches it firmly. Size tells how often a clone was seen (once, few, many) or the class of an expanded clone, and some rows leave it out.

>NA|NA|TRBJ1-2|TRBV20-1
CRAQANYGYTF
TGCAGAGCCCAAGCTAACTATGGCTACACCTTC
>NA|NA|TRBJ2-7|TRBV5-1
CAGSSAGAYEQYF
TGCGCCGGCAGCTCGGCGGGGGCGTACGAGCAGTACTTC
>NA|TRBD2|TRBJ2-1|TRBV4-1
CASSQDRLAGASYNEQFF
TGCGCCAGCAGCCAAGATCGTCTAGCGGGGGCCTCCTACAATGAGCAGTTCTTC
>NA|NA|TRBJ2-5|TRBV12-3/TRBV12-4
CASSFGPWGTQYF
TGTGCCAGCAGTTTCGGGCCTTGGGGGACCCAGTACTTC
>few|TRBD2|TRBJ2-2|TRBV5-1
CASSYGTSGYTGELFF
TGCGCCAGCAGCTACGGGACTAGCGGTTACACCGGGGAGCTGTTTTTT
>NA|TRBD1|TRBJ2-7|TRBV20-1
CSARFQTGGYEQYF
TGCAGTGCTAGATTTCAGACAGGGGGCTACGAGCAGTACTTC
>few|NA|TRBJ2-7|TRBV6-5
CASSVQGGEQYF
TGTGCCAGCAGCGTACAGGGCGGCGAGCAGTACTTC
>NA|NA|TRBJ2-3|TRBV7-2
CASSPQSADTQYF
TGTGCCAGCAGCCCGCAGAGTGCAGATACGCAGTATTTT
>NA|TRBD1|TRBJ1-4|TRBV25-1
CASSEYGTGLQGNEKLFF
TGTGCCAGCAGTGAATATGGGACAGGACTTCAGGGTAATGAAAAACTGTTTTTT
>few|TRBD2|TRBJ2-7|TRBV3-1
CASSQPGLAYEQYF
TGTGCCAGCAGCCAACCGGGACTAGCGTACGAGCAGTACTTC
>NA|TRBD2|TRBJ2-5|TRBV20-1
CSASTSAGGETQYF
TGCAGTGCTTCCACCTCAGCGGGAGGAGAGACCCAGTACTTC
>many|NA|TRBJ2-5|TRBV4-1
CASSPETRFETQYF
TGCGCCAGCAGCCCCGAGACCCGATTTGAGACCCAGTACTTC
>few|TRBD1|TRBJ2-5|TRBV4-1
CASSHRTGGQQETQYF
TGCGCCAGCAGCCACCGGACAGGGGGCCAACAAGAGACCCAGTACTTC
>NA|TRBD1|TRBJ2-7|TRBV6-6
CASSQGQTSYEQYF
TGTGCCAGCAGTCAGGGACAGACGAGCTACGAGCAGTACTTC
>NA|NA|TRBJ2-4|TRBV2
CASSHRVVKNIQYF
TGTGCCAGCAGCCACAGGGTCGTCAAAAACATTCAGTACTTC
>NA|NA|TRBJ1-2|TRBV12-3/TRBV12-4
CASSRGAANYGYTF
TGTGCCAGCAGTCGCGGTGCAGCCAACTATGGCTACACCTTC
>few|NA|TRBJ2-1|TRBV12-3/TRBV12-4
CARTPGKPGTNNEQFF
TGTGCCAGAACCCCTGGCAAACCCGGGACAAACAATGAGCAGTTCTTC
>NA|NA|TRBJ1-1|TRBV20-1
CSATLLPEAFF
TGCAGTGCCACCCTGCTACCTGAAGCTTTCTTT
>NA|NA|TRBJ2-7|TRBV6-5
CASSPFRRRYEQYF
TGTGCCAGCAGTCCCTTCAGGAGAAGGTACGAGCAGTACTTC
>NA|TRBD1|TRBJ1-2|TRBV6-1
CASEGATPNYGYTF
TGTGCCAGCGAGGGGGCCACCCCTAACTATGGCTACACCTTC
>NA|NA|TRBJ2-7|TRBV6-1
CASSERRGGSDYEQYF
TGTGCCAGCAGTGAAAGAAGAGGAGGGTCTGACTACGAGCAGTACTTC
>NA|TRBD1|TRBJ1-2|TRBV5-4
CASSFFQGASPTYGYTF
TGTGCCAGCAGCTTCTTCCAGGGGGCCTCACCCACCTATGGCTACACCTTC